These T cell receptor beta chains were read from a single sample in a study of blood T cells in healthy people across ages. TCRdb fed the 5' RACE reads into MiXCR, producing one record per CDR3 protein. The table includes about 900,000 distinct CDR3 sequences, roughly 60% detected once. Sequenced: blood. The source of these receptors is a man in his thirties or forties in good health. The CDR3 runs from the conserved cysteine through the conserved F or W. A D gene is named only where the DNA matches it firmly. Size tells how often a clone was seen (once, few, many) or the class of an expanded clone, and some rows leave it out.

>few|TRBJ1-2|.|TRBV20-1
TGCAGTGCTAGCCGGGACCACTATGGCTACACCTTC
CSASRDHYGYTF
>.|TRBJ2-5|TRBD2|TRBV4-3
TGCGCCAGCAGCCGAGTGACGTTCGGGGGGTCCGGGAGGGAGACCCAGTACTTC
CASSRVTFGGSGRETQYF
>.|TRBJ2-1|.|TRBV6-1
TGTGCCAGCAGGCAGGGTGCTGAGCAGTTCTTC
CASRQGAEQFF
>once|TRBJ1-2|.|TRBV29-1
TGCAGCGTTCCTGCGACGGACTTCTACAATGGCTACACCTTC
CSVPATDFYNGYTF
>.|TRBJ1-6|.|TRBV7-8
TGTGCCAGCAGCGCGTTAGGAGGGAGCTCCTATAATTCACCCCTCCACTTT
CASSALGGSSYNSPLHF
>.|TRBJ1-5|.|TRBV29-1
TGCAGCGTTAGGGACGGCAATCAGCCCCAGCATTTT
CSVRDGNQPQHF
>few|TRBJ2-3|TRBD1|TRBV4-1
TGCGCCAGCAGCCAACTAGCCGGGACAGGGGGCACAGATACGCAGTATTTT
CASSQLAGTGGTDTQYF
>many|TRBJ2-1|.|TRBV29-1
TGCAGCGTAGCCAGCGCTGAGCAGTTCTTC
CSVASAEQFF
>.|TRBJ2-7|.|TRBV7-4
TGTGCCAGCAGACCCAGATTTGATTTGACATGGATCTTATTCGAGCAGTACTTC
CASRPRFDLTWILFEQYF
>few|TRBJ1-5|.|TRBV6-2/TRBV6-3
TGTGCCAGCAGGGGACCCAATCAGCCCCAGCATTTT
CASRGPNQPQHF
>once|TRBJ2-1|TRBD2|TRBV9
TGTGCCAGCAGCGGAGGGACTAGCGTCTACAATGAGCAGTTCTTC
CASSGGTSVYNEQFF
>.|TRBJ2-7|.|TRBV6-1
TGTGCCAGCAGTGAAGCGATTGGACACTTCTACGAGCAGTACTTC
CASSEAIGHFYEQYF
>.|TRBJ1-2|.|TRBV10-2
TGCGCCAGCAGTGAGGCCGGCCCTAACTATGGCTACACCTTC
CASSEAGPNYGYTF
>.|TRBJ2-3|TRBD2|TRBV20-1
TGCAGTGCCCGTACTAGCGGGGGGGCTTTAGATACGCAGTATTTT
CSARTSGGALDTQYF
>.|TRBJ2-3|.|TRBV4-2
TGTGCCAGCAGCCGCGAGGGGTACACAGATACGCAGTATTTT
CASSREGYTDTQYF
>.|TRBJ2-4|.|TRBV27
TGTGCCAGCAGTCCTCAAAGATCCAGGATAGAGCAGTACTTC
CASSPQRSRIEQYF
>.|TRBJ2-5|.|TRBV2
TGTGCCAGGGGGGACATTCAAGAGACCCAGTACTTC
CARGDIQETQYF
>.|TRBJ2-1|.|TRBV6-6
TGTGCCAGCAGCCGGGATCCCTCCAGTGAGCAGTTCTTC
CASSRDPSSEQFF
>.|TRBJ2-7|.|TRBV28
TGTGCCAGCATCCCTGACAGGACGAAATACGAGCAGTACTTC
CASIPDRTKYEQYF
>.|TRBJ2-7|.|TRBV10-3
TGTGCCGTCGCGACTGGAGGACGGAACGAGCAGTACTTC
CAVATGGRNEQYF
>few|TRBJ2-7|.|TRBV15
TGTGCCACCAGCGGGGGCAGCCTATACGAGCAGTACTTC
CATSGGSLYEQYF
>.|TRBJ2-6|TRBD1|TRBV27
TGTGCCAGCAGTGGCGGGACAGGGGGCTCCTCTGGGGCCAACGTCCTGACTTTC
CASSGGTGGSSGANVLTF
>few|TRBJ2-7|TRBD2|TRBV9
TGTGCCAGCAGCCTCAGGGCTAGCGGCTACGAGCAGTACTTC
CASSLRASGYEQYF
>once|TRBJ2-5|.|TRBV21-1
TGTGCCAGCAGCAAATTTCGGGACACTGAACACCAAGAGACCCAGTACTTC
CASSKFRDTEHQETQYF
>.|TRBJ1-2|TRBD1|TRBV6-5
TGTGCCAGCACCCGGGACAGCCGGGTTGACTATGGCTACACCTTC
CASTRDSRVDYGYTF
>few|TRBJ2-4|.|TRBV6-4
TGTGCCAGCAGTGACAGGCCCGAGGACATTCAGTACTTC
CASSDRPEDIQYF
>.|TRBJ2-1|.|TRBV4-2
TGTGCCAGTAGCCGAGATAGGATCGGGGTCGCCTACAATGAGCAGTTCTTC
CASSRDRIGVAYNEQFF
>.|TRBJ2-5|TRBD1|TRBV6-5
TGTGCCAGCAGTTACTCCCCCCTGCAGGGGGTAGAAGAGACCCAGTACTTC
CASSYSPLQGVEETQYF
>few|TRBJ1-4|.|TRBV28
TGTGCCAGCAGTTTAGGTCAGTTTGAGGAAAAACTGTTTTTT
CASSLGQFEEKLFF
>few|TRBJ1-5|.|TRBV27
TGTGCCAGCAGTTTAGGTCCCGGGGCTTATCAGCCCCAGCATTTT
CASSLGPGAYQPQHF
>.|TRBJ2-5|TRBD1|TRBV7-9
TGTGCCAGCAGCTCCACCGGGACAGGTTTCAATGAGCAGTACTTC
CASSSTGTGFNEQYF
>few|TRBJ2-3|TRBD1|TRBV5-1
TGCGCCAGCAGCCAGGGACAGGCAGCAGATACGCAGTATTTT
CASSQGQAADTQYF
>.|TRBJ2-3|.|TRBV29-1
TGCAGCTTGACGGCTAGCACAGATACGCAGTATTTT
CSLTASTDTQYF
>many|TRBJ2-6|.|TRBV29-1
TGCAGCGTTGAAGATGGGCTAGTGGCCAACGTCCTGACTTTC
CSVEDGLVANVLTF
>.|TRBJ2-5|.|TRBV4-3
TGCGCCAGCAGCCAAGTAAGCCAGGCCGGGGTTCAAGAGACCCAGTACTTC
CASSQVSQAGVQETQYF
>few|TRBJ2-3|.|TRBV9
TGTGCCAGCAGCGTAGTGGTCGGGGATACGCAGTATTTT
CASSVVVGDTQYF
>few|TRBJ1-2|.|TRBV7-9
TGTGCCAGCAGCCCAACCCGGGACTCATACACTTATGGCTACACCTTC
CASSPTRDSYTYGYTF
>.|TRBJ2-1|TRBD1|TRBV5-1
TGCGCCAGCAGGCCTGACAGGGCGAGCTCCTACAATGAGCAGTTCTTC
CASRPDRASSYNEQFF
>.|TRBJ2-2|.|TRBV10-3
TGTGCCATCAGGACAGACGAAACCGGGGAGCTGTTTTTT
CAIRTDETGELFF
>few|TRBJ2-3|.|TRBV6-2/TRBV6-3
TGTGCCAGCAGTTACCTCACATATACGCAGTATTTT
CASSYLTYTQYF
>.|TRBJ2-5|.|TRBV6-2/TRBV6-3
TGTGCCAGCAGTACTCCGGGACGGCAAGAGACCCAGTACTTC
CASSTPGRQETQYF
>.|TRBJ1-5|.|TRBV27
TGTGCCAGCAGTTACCAGGGATTCAATCAGCCCCAGCATTTT
CASSYQGFNQPQHF
>.|TRBJ2-1|.|TRBV5-6
TGTGCCAGCAGCTTGGTCGGGGCGCCATCGGGGAATGAGCAGTTCTTC
CASSLVGAPSGNEQFF
>once|TRBJ2-7|TRBD1|TRBV20-1
TGCAGTGCTATTTTTCGGACAGGGGGATTGTGGGGGCAGTACTTC
CSAIFRTGGLWGQYF
>few|TRBJ2-5|TRBD1|TRBV12-3/TRBV12-4
TGTGCCAGCAGCCGGGACAGGGGTGGAGAGACCCAGTACTTC
CASSRDRGGETQYF
>.|TRBJ2-1|.|TRBV2
TGTGCCAGCAGTGAAGCGGGGGGGGGCCCGAGGGGTGCCGATGAGCAGTTCTTC
CASSEAGGGPRGADEQFF